The sample holds one count of the clone carrying this T cell receptor (beta chain). Its specificity is not known. This specimen belongs to a study of cytomegalovirus exposure and HLA in healthy donors. General observations from the study: Many donors carried some public TCRs, although rarity characterized most TCR sequences. Later analysis indicated greater clonal expansion among HLA-associated TCR beta chains than among equally common other chains.

The CDR3 has 15 amino acids. Germline V lookup: CDR1 SGHRS, CDR2 YFSETQ. V shed 0 bases, J shed 5 bases, and the junction held 7 bases outside the gene matches. Use of 60 Vbeta and 13 Jbeta primers characterized the PCR. Using immunoSEQ multiplex PCR, the repertoire was profiled, and TCRdb retains in-frame clones only, with some absent. This table has about 130,000 clones, about 74% appearing once. The sequenced material came from PBMCs. The sequence was collected from a man between 18 and 35 years old in good health and CMV-seropositive. The chain recombines TRBV5-1 with TRBJ2-5; 7 bases are a match to TRBD2. The CDR3: CASSLGLADGETQYF. CDR3 coding DNA: TGCGCCAGCAGCTTGGGTCTAGCGGACGGCGAGACCCAGTACTTC. The entire variable domain, with the rest obtained from reference TRBV5-1 and TRBJ2-5, is as follows: KAGVTQTPRYLIKTRGQQVTLSCSPISGHRSVSWYQQTPGQGLQFLFEYFSETQRNKGNFPGRFSGRQFSNSRSEMNVSTLELGDSALYLCASSLGLADGETQYFGPGTRLLVL.